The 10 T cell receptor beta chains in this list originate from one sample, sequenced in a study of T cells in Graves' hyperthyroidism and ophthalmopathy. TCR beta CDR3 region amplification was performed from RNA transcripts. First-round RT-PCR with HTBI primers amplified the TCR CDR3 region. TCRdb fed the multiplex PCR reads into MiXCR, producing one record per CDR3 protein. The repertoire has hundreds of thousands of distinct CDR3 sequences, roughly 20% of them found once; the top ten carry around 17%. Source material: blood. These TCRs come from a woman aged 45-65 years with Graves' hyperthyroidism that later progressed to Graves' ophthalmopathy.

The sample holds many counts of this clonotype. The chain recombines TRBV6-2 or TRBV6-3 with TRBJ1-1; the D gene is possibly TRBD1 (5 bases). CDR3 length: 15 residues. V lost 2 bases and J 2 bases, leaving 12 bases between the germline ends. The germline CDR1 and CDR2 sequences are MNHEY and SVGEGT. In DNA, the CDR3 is TGTGCCAGCAGTTACGGGGGACGGATTAACACTGAAGCTTTCTTT. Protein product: CASSYGGRINTEAFF.

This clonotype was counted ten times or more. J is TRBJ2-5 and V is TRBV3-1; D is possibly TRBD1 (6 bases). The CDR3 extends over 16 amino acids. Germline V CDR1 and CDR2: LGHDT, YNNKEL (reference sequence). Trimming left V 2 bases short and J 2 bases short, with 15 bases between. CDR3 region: CASSQPLDSRQETQYF. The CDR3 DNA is TGTGCCAGCAGCCAACCACTGGACAGTCGGCAAGAGACCCAGTACTTC.

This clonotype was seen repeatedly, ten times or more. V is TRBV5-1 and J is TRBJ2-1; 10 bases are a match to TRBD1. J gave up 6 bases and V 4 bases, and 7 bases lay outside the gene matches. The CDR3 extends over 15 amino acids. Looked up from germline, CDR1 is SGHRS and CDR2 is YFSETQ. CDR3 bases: TGCGCCAGCAGCCTACCTGACAGGGGGCCCAATGAGCAGTTCTTC. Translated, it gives CASSLPDRGPNEQFF.

CDR3 coding DNA: TGCGCCAGCAGTGAGTCGGGCGGACAGGGTTGGGATGGCTACACCTTC. Residues: CASSESGGQGWDGYTF. This chain connects TRBV10-2 to TRBJ1-2, with 8 bases lining up with TRBD1. V lost 0 bases to trimming and J lost 6 bases; unmatched junction nucleotides: 9. Germline lookup yields CDR1 WSHSY and CDR2 SAAADI. This CDR3 has 16 amino acids.

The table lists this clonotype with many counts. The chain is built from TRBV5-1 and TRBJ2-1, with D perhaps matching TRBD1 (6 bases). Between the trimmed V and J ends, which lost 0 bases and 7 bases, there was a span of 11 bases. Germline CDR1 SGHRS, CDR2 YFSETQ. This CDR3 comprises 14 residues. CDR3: CASSLVLQGNEQFF. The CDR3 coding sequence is TGCGCCAGCAGCTTGGTACTCCAGGGGAATGAGCAGTTCTTC.

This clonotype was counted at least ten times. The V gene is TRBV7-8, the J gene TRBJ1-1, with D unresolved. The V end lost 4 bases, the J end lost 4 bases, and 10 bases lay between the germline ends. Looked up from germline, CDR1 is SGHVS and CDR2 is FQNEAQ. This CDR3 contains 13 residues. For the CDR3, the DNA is TGTGCCAGCAGCTACACGACCAGCACTGAAGCTTTCTTT. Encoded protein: CASSYTTSTEAFF.

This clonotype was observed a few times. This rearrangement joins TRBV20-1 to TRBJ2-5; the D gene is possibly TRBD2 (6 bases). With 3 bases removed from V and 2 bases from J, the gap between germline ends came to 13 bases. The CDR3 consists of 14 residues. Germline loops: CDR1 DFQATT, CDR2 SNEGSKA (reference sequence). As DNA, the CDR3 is TGCAGTGCTAGGGTGGTCGGGGGTCAAGAGACCCAGTACTTC. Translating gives CSARVVGGQETQYF.

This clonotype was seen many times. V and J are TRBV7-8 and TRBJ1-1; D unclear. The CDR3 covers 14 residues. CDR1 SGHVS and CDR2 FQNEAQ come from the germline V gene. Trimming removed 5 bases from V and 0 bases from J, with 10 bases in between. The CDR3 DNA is TGTGCCAGCAGCGGGTTCGGGGTGAACACTGAAGCTTTCTTT. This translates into CASSGFGVNTEAFF.

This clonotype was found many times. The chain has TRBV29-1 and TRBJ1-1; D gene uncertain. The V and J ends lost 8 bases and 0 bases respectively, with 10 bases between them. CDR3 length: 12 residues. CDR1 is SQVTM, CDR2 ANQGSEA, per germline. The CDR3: CSHHNLNTEAFF. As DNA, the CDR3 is TGCAGCCATCATAACTTGAACACTGAAGCTTTCTTT.

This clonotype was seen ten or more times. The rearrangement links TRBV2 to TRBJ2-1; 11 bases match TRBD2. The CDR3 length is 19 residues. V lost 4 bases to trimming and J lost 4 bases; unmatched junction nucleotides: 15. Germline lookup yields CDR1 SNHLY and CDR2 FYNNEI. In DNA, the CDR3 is TGTGCCAGCAGTGCAACCGACTTCTTAGCGGGGGGGATTTACAATGAGCAGTTCTTC. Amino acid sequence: CASSATDFLAGGIYNEQFF.